A selection of T cell receptor beta chains follows, all from one sample in a study of blood T cell repertoires in COVID-19. Only in-frame clones appear in the TCRdb table, and some are missing; sequencing was by immunoSEQ multiplex PCR. Of approximately 120,000 clones listed, 75% to 85% are singletons. Specimen: peripheral blood. Receptors were obtained from a human donor in a cohort sampled during active COVID-19. Both conserved end residues are part of each CDR3. The order of the fields is clone size, J gene, V gene, D gene, CDR3 protein, CDR3 DNA. A D gene is named only where the DNA matches it firmly. Clone size, where shown, is once, few, many, or a class for clones that have expanded.

NA TRBJ2-1 TRBV14 NA CASSQILYNEQFF TGTGCCAGCAGCCAAATACTCTACAATGAGCAGTTCTTC
NA TRBJ1-6 TRBV4-1 NA CASSQDWTHGSPLHF TGCGCCAGCAGCCAAGATTGGACTCATGGTTCACCCCTCCACTTT
NA TRBJ1-3 TRBV11-3 NA CASSLGRTSGNTIYF TGTGCCAGCAGCTTAGGGAGGACCTCTGGAAACACCATATATTTT
NA TRBJ2-7 TRBV6-4 TRBD1 CASSEGTGIRDEQYF TGTGCCAGCAGTGAAGGGACAGGGATTCGGGACGAGCAGTACTTC
few TRBJ1-1 TRBV7-9 TRBD1 CASSGTAWNTEAFF TGTGCCAGCAGCGGGACAGCATGGAACACTGAAGCTTTCTTT
NA TRBJ2-7 TRBV10-3 TRBD2 CAITREGPYEQYF TGTGCCATCACCCGGGAGGGGCCCTACGAGCAGTACTTC
once TRBJ1-1 TRBV9 TRBD1 CASSGRQGRGAEAFF TGTGCCAGCAGCGGACGACAGGGCCGAGGCGCTGAAGCTTTCTTT
NA TRBJ2-3 TRBV2 NA CASNRAGAGPTDTQYF TGTGCCAGCAACCGGGCGGGGGCGGGCCCCACAGATACGCAGTATTTT
NA TRBJ2-6 TRBV28 NA CASTSSLAGANVLTF TGTGCCAGCACCTCCAGTCTAGCTGGGGCCAACGTCCTGACTTTC
NA TRBJ2-1 TRBV4-3 TRBD1 CASSRRGGTGNNEQFF TGCGCCAGCAGCCGAAGAGGGGGGACAGGGAACAATGAGCAGTTCTTC
NA TRBJ2-5 TRBV7-2 TRBD2 CASILGLGGETQYF TGTGCCAGCATCCTGGGGCTGGGAGGGGAGACCCAGTACTTC
NA TRBJ2-1 TRBV5-4 TRBD2 CASSTGLAGGNEQFF TGTGCCAGCAGCACCGGACTAGCGGGGGGCAATGAGCAGTTCTTC
NA TRBJ2-5 TRBV7-2 TRBD2 CASRTLAGGPRQYF TGTGCCAGCAGGACCTTAGCGGGAGGGCCTCGCCAGTACTTC
NA TRBJ1-2 TRBV10-3 TRBD1 CAISEPPGTGKYYGYTF TGTGCCATCAGTGAGCCGCCCGGGACAGGGAAATACTATGGCTACACCTTC
NA TRBJ1-1 TRBV19 TRBD1 CASSSKQGAGTEAFF TGTGCCAGTAGTAGCAAACAGGGGGCCGGGACTGAAGCTTTCTTT
NA TRBJ1-2 TRBV10-3 NA CAISSPNPVGYTF TGTGCCATCAGTAGCCCCAATCCCGTCGGCTACACCTTC
NA TRBJ1-4 TRBV9 NA CASSISGLNEKLFF TGTGCCAGCAGCATTTCAGGGCTTAATGAAAAACTGTTTTTT
NA TRBJ1-1 TRBV9 NA CASSVAGGLNTEAFF TGTGCCAGCAGCGTAGCTGGGGGGTTGAACACTGAAGCTTTCTTT
NA TRBJ2-6 TRBV14 NA CASSQGRQGTSGANVLTF TGTGCCAGCAGCCAGGGCCGGCAGGGAACCTCAGGGGCCAACGTCCTGACTTTC
NA TRBJ2-7 TRBV6-2/TRBV6-3 TRBD1 CASSPRGQGSYEQYF TGTGCCAGCAGTCCCCGGGGACAGGGATCTTACGAGCAGTACTTC
NA TRBJ2-7 TRBV19 TRBD1 CASRWGQGASYEQYF TGTGCCAGTAGATGGGGACAGGGGGCCTCCTACGAGCAGTACTTC
NA TRBJ1-2 TRBV18 NA CASSSDYTSLYGYTF TGTGCCAGCTCCTCCGACTATACCTCCCTCTATGGCTACACCTTC